Presented here are 21 T cell receptor beta chains from one specimen sequenced in a study of monozygotic twins with inflammatory bowel disease. Each CDR3 protein gets one entry in TCRdb, which reprocessed the 5' RACE reads and gives no DNA. The table lists 400,000 to 500,000 distinct CDR3 sequences, with 2% to 3% in the top ten. The sequencing input was blood. These receptors were obtained from a human donor with ulcerative colitis or Crohn's disease, or a healthy co-twin of an affected twin (not recorded which).

This chain uses TRBV27 with TRBJ2-5; there is no DNA to check the TCRdb D call of TRBD2. This CDR3 comprises 14 residues. Per germline, CDR1 MNHEY and CDR2 SMNVEV (reference sequence). CDR3 region: CASSAAGWGETQYF.

The V call is TRBV19, the J call TRBJ1-3. The germline V gene encodes CDR1 LNHDA and CDR2 SQIVND (reference sequence). CDR3 size: 12 residues. Here the CDR3 reads CASGTSGNTIYF. Using reference TRBV19 and TRBJ1-3 for the parts outside the CDR3, the full variable domain is DGGITQSPKYLFRKEGQNVTLSCEQNLNHDAMYWYRQDPGQGLRLIYYSQIVNDFQKGDIAEGYSVSREKKESFPLTVTSAQKNPTAFYLCASGTSGNTIYFGEGSWLTVV.

The rearrangement links TRBV27 to TRBJ1-2; no DNA is available, so the TRBD1 call from TCRdb remains unchecked. The CDR3 loop spans 19 amino acids. Germline CDR1 reads MNHEY; CDR2 reads SMNVEV (reference sequence). CDR3 region: CASSLSPRGAQGGYYGYTF.

This chain uses TRBV7-8 with TRBJ2-1; the TCRdb call, TRBD1, lacks DNA for checking. The CDR3 is 14 residues long. The V gene's germline CDR1 is SGHVS and CDR2 FQNEAQ. The CDR3 is CASSSDTGLRMQFF.

The chain uses TRBV27 and TRBJ2-1. From germline, CDR1 is MNHEY and CDR2 SMNVEV (reference sequence). CDR3 length: 13 amino acids. CDR3 loop: CASSFRWANEQFF.

The V call is TRBV4-3, the J call TRBJ1-1; TCRdb indicates TRBD1, and absent DNA this call remains unverified. The CDR3 extends over 15 amino acids. The V gene's germline CDR1 is LGHNA and CDR2 YSLEER. CDR3 in amino acids: CASSPNRGQGTEAFF.

The chain links TRBV12-3 or TRBV12-4 to TRBJ1-1; TCRdb selects TRBD1, and the lack of DNA leaves this call unchecked. The CDR3 covers 14 residues. The CDR3 sequence is CASSYQGSGTEAFF.

The genes are TRBV27 and TRBJ2-7; TCRdb's D call, TRBD2, is unchecked because there is no DNA. From germline, CDR1 is MNHEY and CDR2 SMNVEV (reference sequence). This CDR3 region has 15 residues. CDR3 in amino acids: CASSLTSGGASEQYF.

The chain links TRBV27 to TRBJ2-7; absent DNA, TCRdb's TRBD2 call cannot be checked. The germline V gene has CDR1 MNHEY and CDR2 SMNVEV (reference sequence). The CDR3 length is 16 residues. This CDR3 is CASSLRGTGTTYEQYF.

The rearrangement links TRBV24-1 to TRBJ1-5; the D call of TRBD1 rests on TCRdb alone, since no DNA is present to check it. The germline gives CDR1 KGHDR, CDR2 SFDVKD. The CDR3 runs 17 residues. The CDR3: CATSDWDRGHSNQPQHF.

The chain recombines TRBV20-1 with TRBJ2-3. CDR1 is DFQATT and CDR2 is SNEGSKA in the germline V gene (reference sequence). The CDR3 covers 15 residues. The CDR3 loop reads CSARHLGKSTDTQYF.

This chain links TRBV15 with TRBJ1-2. In germline, CDR1 is LNHNV, CDR2 YYDKDF (reference sequence). The CDR3 covers 16 residues. The CDR3 region is CATSRLGIGYYYGYTF.

CDR3 region: CAISPKALAGGRDTQYF. V usage is TRBV10-3 and J usage is TRBJ2-3; TCRdb's assignment of TRBD2 cannot be checked, as there is no DNA. Germline CDR1 reads ENHRY; CDR2 reads SYGVKD. The CDR3 is 17 residues long.

The CDR3 sequence is CASSATGMFEKLFF. The gene calls are TRBV28 and TRBJ1-4; TCRdb selects TRBD1, and the lack of DNA leaves this call unchecked. The CDR3 has 14 residues. In germline, CDR1 is MDHEN, CDR2 SYDVKM.

The chain is built from TRBV12-3 or TRBV12-4 and TRBJ2-7; TCRdb proposes TRBD1, but this gene call is untestable without DNA. The CDR3 has 12 amino acids. The CDR3 loop is CASSAGVYEQYF.

This chain joins TRBV6-1 and TRBJ2-7; TCRdb gives TRBD1 as the D gene, but with no DNA this cannot be confirmed. Looked up from germline, CDR1 is MNHNS and CDR2 is SASEGT. The CDR3 is 14 amino acids. The CDR3 region is CASSDLLGAYEQYF.

The rearrangement joins TRBV6-5 to TRBJ2-1. The length of the CDR3 is 13 residues. Germline V lookup: CDR1 MNHEY, CDR2 SVGAGI. CDR3: CASRAVGEVSQFF.

This chain connects TRBV10-3 to TRBJ2-5; lacking DNA, the TRBD1 call made by TCRdb goes unchecked. This CDR3 contains 15 residues. From germline, CDR1 is ENHRY and CDR2 SYGVKD. CDR3 sequence: CAISESIGPDQSQYF.

The gene calls are TRBV27 and TRBJ2-3; TCRdb's D gene call, TRBD2, goes unchecked for lack of DNA. The CDR3 runs 13 residues. Germline-derived CDR1 and CDR2 are MNHEY and SMNVEV (reference sequence). CDR3 loop: CASRMGGTDTQYF.

The chain has TRBV30 and TRBJ1-6; with no DNA, the TCRdb D assignment of TRBD1 cannot be verified. The CDR3 spans 14 residues. CDR1 is GTSNPN, CDR2 SVGIG, per germline (reference sequence). This chain's CDR3 is CALTGGVVNSPLHF.

This sequence joins TRBV7-8 and TRBJ2-6. This CDR3 region has 16 residues. Germline CDR1 is SGHVS and CDR2 is FQNEAQ. CDR3 residues: CASSLVVSSGANVLTF.